The clone carrying this T cell receptor beta chain was detected once. Its antigen is as yet unknown. This sample is drawn from a study of HIV-infected children after antiretroviral therapy interruption. Overall study context: Four children interrupted treatment; four stayed on continuous treatment.

This CDR3 region has 11 residues. Germline CDR1 reads MNHNY; CDR2 reads SVGAGI (reference sequence). V was trimmed by 6 bases and J by 11 bases, leaving 11 bases between them. Study-wide findings and caveats: The Gini coefficient of naive CD4+ repertoires rose, returning to baseline by 3 years.

A 3' RACE protocol on RNA, with unique molecular identifiers, produced the TCR library. TCRdb re-analysed the 3' RACE reads in MiXCR, keeping a single row per CDR3 protein. This sample carries about 50,000 distinct CDR3 sequences, 4.3% of them seen once, and the ten largest clones take roughly 0.7%. Treatment: PENTA 11 planned treatment interruption arm or continuous ART arm. Sorting from thawed PBMCs isolated naive CD4+ CD45RA+ CD45RO- T cells. This receptor was obtained from a pool of human donors with HIV. The specimen comprised CD45RA+ CD4+ T cells from PBMCs, pooled from several time points, sampled from a donor given antiretroviral therapy, either interrupted or continuous. Noted subset: naive CD4+ CD45RA+ CD45RO- T cells. The V call is TRBV6-6, the J call TRBJ1-5, with unresolved D. The CDR3: CASRRDWTQHF. In DNA, the CDR3 is TGTGCCAGCAGACGAGACTGGACCCAGCATTTT.